The present T cell receptor beta chain was sequenced within a study of T cells in Graves' hyperthyroidism and ophthalmopathy. From RNA transcripts, TCR beta CDR3 regions were amplified. The HTBI primer set was used in a first-round RT-PCR of the TCR CDR3. From the multiplex PCR reads, TCRdb called clonotypes with MiXCR, one entry per CDR3 protein. The table has about 690,000 distinct CDR3 sequences, 15% to 20% seen once. After removal of 0 bases from V and 3 bases from J, the junction contained 1 base not matched to a gene. The CDR3 is made up of 13 amino acids. Germline V gene sequence: CDR1 GTSNPN, CDR2 SVGIG (reference sequence).

This clonotype was obtained from a man aged 50 to 59 with Graves' hyperthyroidism. Sequencing used blood. V gene TRBV30 combines with J gene TRBJ1-1, with 7 positions matching TRBD1. CDR3 bases: TGTGCCTGGAGTGTGGGACAGCACACTGAAGCTTTCTTT. Translated: CAWSVGQHTEAFF.